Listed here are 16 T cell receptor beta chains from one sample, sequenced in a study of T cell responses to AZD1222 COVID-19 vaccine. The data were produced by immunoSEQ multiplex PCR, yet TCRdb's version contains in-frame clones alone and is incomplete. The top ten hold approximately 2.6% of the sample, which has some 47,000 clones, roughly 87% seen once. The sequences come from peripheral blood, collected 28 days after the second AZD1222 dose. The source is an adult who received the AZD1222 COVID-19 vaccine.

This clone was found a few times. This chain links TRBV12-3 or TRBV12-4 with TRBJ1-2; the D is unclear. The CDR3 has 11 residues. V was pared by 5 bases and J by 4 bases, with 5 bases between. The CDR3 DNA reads TGTGCCAGCAGTCGAAGCTATGGCTACACCTTC. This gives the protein CASSRSYGYTF.

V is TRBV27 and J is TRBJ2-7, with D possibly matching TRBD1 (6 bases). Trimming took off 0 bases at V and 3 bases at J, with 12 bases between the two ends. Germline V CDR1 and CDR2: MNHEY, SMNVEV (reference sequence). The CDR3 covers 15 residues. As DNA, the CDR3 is TGTGCCAGCAGTTTATCGTGGGGGCGCGTCTACGAGCAGTACTTC. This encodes CASSLSWGRVYEQYF.

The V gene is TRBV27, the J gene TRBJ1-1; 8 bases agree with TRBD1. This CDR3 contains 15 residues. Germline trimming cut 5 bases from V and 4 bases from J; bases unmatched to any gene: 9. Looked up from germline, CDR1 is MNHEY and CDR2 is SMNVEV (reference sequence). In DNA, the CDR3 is TGTGCCAGCAGTGCGTCAGGGGGCGGAGGCACTGAAGCTTTCTTT. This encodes CASSASGGGGTEAFF.

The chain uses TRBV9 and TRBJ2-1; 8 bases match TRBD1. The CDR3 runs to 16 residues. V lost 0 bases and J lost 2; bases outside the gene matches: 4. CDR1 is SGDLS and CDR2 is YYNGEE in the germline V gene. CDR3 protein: CASSVAGQGPYNEQFF. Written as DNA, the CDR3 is TGTGCCAGCAGCGTAGCTGGACAGGGACCCTACAATGAGCAGTTCTTC.

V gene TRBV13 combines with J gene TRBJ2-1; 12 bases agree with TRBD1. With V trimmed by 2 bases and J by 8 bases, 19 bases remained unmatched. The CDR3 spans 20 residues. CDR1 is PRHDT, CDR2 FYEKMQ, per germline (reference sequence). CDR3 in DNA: TGTGCCAGCAGCTTATATAAGAGGGACAGGGGGCGAGGGAGTGCGGATGAGCAGTTCTTC. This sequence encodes CASSLYKRDRGRGSADEQFF.

CDR3 in amino acids: CASSSTRTGSFNQPQHF. CDR3 coding DNA: TGTGCCAGCAGCTCAACCCGGACAGGGAGCTTTAATCAGCCCCAGCATTTT. The chain couples TRBV7-9 to TRBJ1-5, with TRBD1 matching 8 bases. This CDR3 is 17 amino acids long. Trimming cost V 4 bases and J 4 bases; bases outside gene matches: 12. The germline V gene has CDR1 SEHNR and CDR2 FQNEAQ (reference sequence).

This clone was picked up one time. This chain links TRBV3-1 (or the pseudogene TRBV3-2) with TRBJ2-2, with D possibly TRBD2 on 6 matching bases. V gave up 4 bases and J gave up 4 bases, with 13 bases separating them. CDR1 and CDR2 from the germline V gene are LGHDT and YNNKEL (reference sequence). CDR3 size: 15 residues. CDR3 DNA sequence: TGTGCCAGCAGCCGGAATTGGGGGGTCACCGGGGAGCTGTTTTTT. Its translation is CASSRNWGVTGELFF.

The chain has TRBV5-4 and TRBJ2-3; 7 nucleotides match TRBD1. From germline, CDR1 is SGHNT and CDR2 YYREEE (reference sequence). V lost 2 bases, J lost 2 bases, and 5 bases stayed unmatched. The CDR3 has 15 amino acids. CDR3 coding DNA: TGTGCCAGCAGCTTACCGGGACAGCCCACAGATACGCAGTATTTT. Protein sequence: CASSLPGQPTDTQYF.

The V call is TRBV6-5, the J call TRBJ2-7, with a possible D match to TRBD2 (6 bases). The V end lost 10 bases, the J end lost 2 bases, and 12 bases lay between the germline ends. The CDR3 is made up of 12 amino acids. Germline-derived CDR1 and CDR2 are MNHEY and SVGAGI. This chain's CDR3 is CATSEFTYEQYF. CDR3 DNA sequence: TGTGCCACTAGCGAGTTTACCTACGAGCAGTACTTC.

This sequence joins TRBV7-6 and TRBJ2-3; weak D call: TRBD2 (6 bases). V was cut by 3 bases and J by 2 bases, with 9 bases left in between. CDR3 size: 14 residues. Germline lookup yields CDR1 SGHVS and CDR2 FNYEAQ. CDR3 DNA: TGTGCCAGCAGCTTGGGACTCCCCACAGATACGCAGTATTTT. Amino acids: CASSLGLPTDTQYF.

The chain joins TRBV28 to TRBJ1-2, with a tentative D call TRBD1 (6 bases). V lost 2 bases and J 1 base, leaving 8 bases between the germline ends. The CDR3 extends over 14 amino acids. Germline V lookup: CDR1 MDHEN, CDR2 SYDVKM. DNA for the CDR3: TGTGCCAGCAGTTTAGGGGGCCGTAACTATGGCTACACCTTC. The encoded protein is CASSLGGRNYGYTF.

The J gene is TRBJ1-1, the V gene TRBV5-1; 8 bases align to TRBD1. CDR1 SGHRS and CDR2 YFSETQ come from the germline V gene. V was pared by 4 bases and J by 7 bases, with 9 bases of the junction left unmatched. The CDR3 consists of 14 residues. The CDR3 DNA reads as TGCGCCAGCAGCGTTCGACAGGGGCCAGGTGAAGCTTTCTTT. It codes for CASSVRQGPGEAFF.

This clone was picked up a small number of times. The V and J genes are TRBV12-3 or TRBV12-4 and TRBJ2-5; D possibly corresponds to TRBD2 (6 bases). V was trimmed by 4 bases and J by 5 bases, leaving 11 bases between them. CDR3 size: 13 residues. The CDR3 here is CASSSGVGETQYF. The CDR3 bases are TGTGCCAGCAGTTCGGGAGTAGGGGAGACCCAGTACTTC.

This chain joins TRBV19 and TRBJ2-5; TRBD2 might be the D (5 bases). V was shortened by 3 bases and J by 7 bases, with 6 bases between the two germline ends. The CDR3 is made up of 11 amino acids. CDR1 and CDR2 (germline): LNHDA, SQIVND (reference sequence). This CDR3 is CASSIEGTQYF. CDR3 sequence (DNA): TGTGCCAGTAGTATTGAGGGGACCCAGTACTTC. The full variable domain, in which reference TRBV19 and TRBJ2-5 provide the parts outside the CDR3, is DGGITQSPKYLFRKEGQNVTLSCEQNLNHDAMYWYRQDPGQGLRLIYYSQIVNDFQKGDIAEGYSVSREKKESFPLTVTSAQKNPTAFYLCASSIEGTQYFGPGTRLLVL.

The CDR3 loop reads CATSDSSGPGAAYEQYF. CDR3 nucleotides: TGTGCCACCAGTGACTCTAGCGGGCCGGGGGCCGCCTACGAGCAGTACTTC. V gene TRBV24-1 combines with J gene TRBJ2-7, with TRBD2 matching over 8 bases. CDR3 size: 17 residues. Looked up from germline, CDR1 is KGHDR and CDR2 is SFDVKD. Trimming cost V 4 bases and J 2 bases; bases outside gene matches: 12.

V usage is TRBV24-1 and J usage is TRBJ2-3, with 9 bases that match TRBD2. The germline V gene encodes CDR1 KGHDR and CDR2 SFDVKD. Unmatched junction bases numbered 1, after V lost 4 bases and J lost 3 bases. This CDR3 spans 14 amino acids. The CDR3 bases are TGTGCCACCAGTGAGCGGGGGGGAACAGATACGCAGTATTTT. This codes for CATSERGGTDTQYF.